This T cell receptor beta chain was recovered during a study of Ad26.COV2.S vaccination and SARS-CoV-2 variants. Stated treatment: over 15 received Ad26.COV2.S at low or high dose, single or two shots; about five received placebo; per-sample allocation not given. The samples were gathered on day 63 after the first injection of vaccine or placebo. Overall study findings and caveats: An underestimation of total T cell responses may have resulted from the TCR breadth and depth analyses.

Produced via immunoSEQ multiplex PCR; TCRdb's table is partial and in-frame only. Counted here are approximately 420,000 clones, less than 90% occurring once; the ten biggest clones make up under 4%. Note on this clone: Antigen: not known.

V dropped 2 bases and J dropped 7 bases, with 15 bases sitting between them. There are 14 residues in the CDR3. Germline V gene lookup returns CDR1 SGHDT and CDR2 YYEEEE. This sequence joins TRBV5-6 and TRBJ1-2; D possibly corresponds to TRBD1 (6 bases). The sample here was peripheral blood, taken in a trial of Ad26.COV2.S vaccine versus placebo. This sequence was found in a person between 18 and 59 years old who received the Ad26.COV2.S COVID-19 vaccine or a placebo. CDR3 protein: CASSFTGTMGGYTF. CDR3 coding DNA: TGTGCCAGCAGCTTTACCGGGACAATGGGTGGCTACACCTTC. Looking up the rest from reference TRBV5-6 and TRBJ1-2 gives the full variable domain: DAGVTQSPTHLIKTRGQQVTLRCSPKSGHDTVSWYQQALGQGPQFIFQYYEEEERQRGNFPDRFSGHQFPNYSSELNVNALLLGDSALYLCASSFTGTMGGYTFGSGTRLTVV.